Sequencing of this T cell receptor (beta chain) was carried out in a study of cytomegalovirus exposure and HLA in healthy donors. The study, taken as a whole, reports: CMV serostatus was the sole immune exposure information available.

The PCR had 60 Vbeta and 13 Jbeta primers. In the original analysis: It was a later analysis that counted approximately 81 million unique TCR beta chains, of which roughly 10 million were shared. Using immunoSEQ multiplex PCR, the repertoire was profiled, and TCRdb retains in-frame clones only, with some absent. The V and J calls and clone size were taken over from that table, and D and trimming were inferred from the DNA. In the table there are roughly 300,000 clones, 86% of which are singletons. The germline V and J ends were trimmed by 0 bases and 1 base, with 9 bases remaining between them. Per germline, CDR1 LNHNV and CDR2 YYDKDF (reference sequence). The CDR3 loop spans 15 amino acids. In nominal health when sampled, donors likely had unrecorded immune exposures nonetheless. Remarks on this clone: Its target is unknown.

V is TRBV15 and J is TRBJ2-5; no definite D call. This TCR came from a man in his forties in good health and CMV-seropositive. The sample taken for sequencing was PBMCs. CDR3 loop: CATSRDPGPQETQYF. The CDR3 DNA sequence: TGTGCCACCAGCAGAGATCCAGGCCCCCAAGAGACCCAGTACTTC.